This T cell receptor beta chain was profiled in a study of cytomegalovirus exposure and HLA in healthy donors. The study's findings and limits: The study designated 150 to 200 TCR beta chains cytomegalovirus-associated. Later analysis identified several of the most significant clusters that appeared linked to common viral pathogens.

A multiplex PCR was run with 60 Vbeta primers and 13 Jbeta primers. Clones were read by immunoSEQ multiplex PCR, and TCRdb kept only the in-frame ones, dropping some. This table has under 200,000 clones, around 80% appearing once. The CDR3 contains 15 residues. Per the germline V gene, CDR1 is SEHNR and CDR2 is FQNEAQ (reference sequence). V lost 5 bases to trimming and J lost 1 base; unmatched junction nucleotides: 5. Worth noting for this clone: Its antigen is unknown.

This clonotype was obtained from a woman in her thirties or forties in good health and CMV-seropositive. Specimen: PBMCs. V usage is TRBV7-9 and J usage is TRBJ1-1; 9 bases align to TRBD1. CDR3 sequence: CASSPRTGANTEAFF. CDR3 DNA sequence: TGTGCCAGCAGCCCGCGGACAGGGGCGAACACTGAAGCTTTCTTT.